A selection of T cell receptor beta chains follows, all from one sample in a study of blood T cell repertoires in COVID-19. Repertoires were generated with immunoSEQ multiplex PCR, while TCRdb's copy carries only in-frame clones and drops some. The sample contains about 320,000 clones, around nine tenths of which appear only once. Material: PBMCs or T cells enriched from blood (not recorded which). The receptors come from a woman in her twenties or thirties who had been exposed to COVID-19. Both conserved end residues are part of each CDR3. The D gene is left open where the match is weak. Clone size appears in some rows only: once, few, many, or a class for an expanded clone.

clone size	J gene	D gene	V gene	CDR3 protein	CDR3 DNA
few	TRBJ1-5	TRBD1	TRBV19	CASSINRGRQPQHF	TGTGCCAGTAGTATCAACAGGGGGCGTCAGCCCCAGCATTTT
NA	TRBJ2-7	NA	TRBV15	CATSTGAEKTCEQYF	TGTGCCACCAGCACAGGGGCTGAAAAGACCTGCGAGCAGTACTTC
once	TRBJ1-3	TRBD1	TRBV7-9	CASSAGTGTLSGNTIYF	TGTGCCAGCAGCGCCGGGACAGGAACCCTCTCTGGAAACACCATATATTTT
NA	TRBJ1-2	NA	TRBV5-4	CASRLERGNYGYTF	TGTGCCAGCAGACTGGAGCGGGGTAACTATGGCTACACCTTC
NA	TRBJ1-5	NA	TRBV4-3	CASSPTNNQPQHF	TGCGCCAGCAGCCCCACAAACAATCAGCCCCAGCATTTT
NA	TRBJ1-2	TRBD1	TRBV3-1/TRBV3-2	CASSPSSGQGGGYTF	TGTGCCAGCAGCCCCTCAAGCGGTCAGGGGGGTGGCTACACCTTC
few	TRBJ1-2	NA	TRBV10-3	CAIRPDIHYGYTF	TGTGCCATCAGACCGGACATCCACTATGGCTACACCTTC
NA	TRBJ1-1	TRBD1	TRBV27	CASSGHLGQENTEAFF	TGTGCCAGCAGTGGTCATTTAGGACAGGAGAACACTGAAGCTTTCTTT
NA	TRBJ1-1	NA	TRBV5-5	CASSDPRGYTEAFF	TGTGCCAGCAGCGATCCTAGGGGATACACTGAAGCTTTCTTT
NA	TRBJ1-6	TRBD1	TRBV6-5	CASSQAGTVQSPLHF	TGTGCCAGCAGCCAGGCCGGGACAGTACAGTCACCCCTCCACTTT
NA	TRBJ1-2	NA	TRBV30	CAWGWGDGYTF	TGTGCCTGGGGGTGGGGGGATGGCTACACCTTC
NA	TRBJ1-4	NA	TRBV5-1	CASRHTGPNEKLFF	TGCGCCAGCAGACATACAGGACCAAATGAAAAACTGTTTTTT
NA	TRBJ2-3	NA	TRBV2	CASRGGPRTDTQYF	TGTGCCAGCAGGGGGGGGCCACGCACAGATACGCAGTATTTT
NA	TRBJ2-5	TRBD2	TRBV5-1	CASSLGPSGWETQYF	TGCGCCAGCAGCTTGGGGCCTAGCGGGTGGGAGACCCAGTACTTC
NA	TRBJ2-3	NA	TRBV5-1	CASSLSAGLVTDTQYF	TGCGCCAGCAGCTTGAGCGCGGGTTTGGTCACAGATACGCAGTATTTT
NA	TRBJ2-3	NA	TRBV27	CASSLSLRGTDTQYF	NA
NA	TRBJ1-2	NA	TRBV5-4	CASSLGQRPFYGYTF	TGTGCCAGCAGCTTGGGGCAGCGACCTTTCTATGGCTACACCTTC
NA	TRBJ2-1	TRBD2	TRBV11-2	CASSFLRRGEHNEQFF	TGTGCCAGCAGCTTTCTCCGGCGGGGGGAGCACAATGAGCAGTTCTTC
NA	TRBJ1-5	NA	TRBV7-9	CASSLELGGDQPQHF	TGTGCCAGCAGCTTAGAGTTGGGGGGGGATCAGCCCCAGCATTTT
NA	TRBJ2-1	TRBD1	TRBV7-2	CASSGQGVAYNEQFF	TGTGCCAGCAGCGGTCAGGGGGTCGCCTACAATGAGCAGTTCTTC
NA	TRBJ2-1	NA	TRBV29-1	CSVVTREQFF	TGCAGCGTTGTTACCAGAGAGCAGTTCTTC
few	TRBJ2-7	TRBD1	TRBV20-1	CSANRGNEQYF	TGCAGTGCGAACAGGGGAAACGAGCAGTACTTC
NA	TRBJ2-7	NA	TRBV2	CASRRETGGYEQYF	TGTGCCAGCAGAAGGGAGACAGGAGGCTACGAGCAGTACTTC
NA	TRBJ1-6	NA	TRBV6-6	CAAARGGHQDNSPLHF	TGTGCCGCGGCAAGGGGGGGGCACCAAGATAATTCACCCCTCCACTTT